The next 23 T cell receptor beta chains were all read from a single sample in a study of cytomegalovirus exposure and HLA in healthy donors. The study ran its PCR with 60 Vbeta and 13 Jbeta primers. Profiling relied on immunoSEQ multiplex PCR, and the TCRdb table lists in-frame clones only, not all of them. The sample lists approximately 180,000 clones; approximately 80% were seen once. The sample taken for sequencing was PBMCs. Receptor source: a young woman in good health and CMV-seronegative.

The genes are TRBV5-1 and TRBJ1-1; D perhaps matches TRBD1 (5 bases). Germline V CDR1 and CDR2: SGHRS, YFSETQ. V was pared by 4 bases and J by 1 base, with 8 bases between. The CDR3 is made up of 13 amino acids. CDR3 protein: CASSEGQNTEAFF. CDR3 DNA sequence: TGCGCCAGCAGCGAAGGACAGAACACTGAAGCTTTCTTT.

CDR3 in amino acids: CASNSEVGQQTQYF. The CDR3 DNA reads as TGCGCCAGCAACTCGGAGGTTGGGCAACAGACCCAGTACTTC. The chain has TRBV5-1 and TRBJ2-5; a weak D match, TRBD2 (5 bases). The CDR3 is 14 residues long. Germline values: CDR1 SGHRS, CDR2 YFSETQ. The germline V and J ends were trimmed by 6 bases and 6 bases, with 18 bases remaining between them.

The chain links TRBV5-6 to TRBJ1-3; D gene unclear. CDR3 size: 13 residues. Trimming took 5 bases from V and 0 from J, leaving 6 bases between them. Looked up from germline, CDR1 is SGHDT and CDR2 is YYEEEE. CDR3 amino acids: CASRWPSGNTIYF. As DNA, the CDR3 is TGTGCCAGCAGATGGCCCTCTGGAAACACCATATATTTT.

The chain links TRBV11-2 to TRBJ2-5, with D uncertain. CDR3 length: 15 amino acids. V was shortened by 5 bases and J by 5 bases, with 18 bases between the two germline ends. CDR1 and CDR2 (germline): SGHAT, FQNNGV. The chain's CDR3 is CASSPGSQTQETQYF. The CDR3 DNA reads TGTGCCAGCAGCCCAGGTTCGCAAACGCAGGAGACCCAGTACTTC.

The rearrangement uses TRBV28 and TRBJ1-1, with D maybe TRBD1 (6 bases). CDR1 and CDR2 (germline): MDHEN, SYDVKM. The CDR3 runs 14 residues. V was pared by 7 bases and J by 4 bases, with 16 bases between. The CDR3 spells CASIPYLRGTEAFF. The DNA for the CDR3 is TGTGCCAGCATCCCGTACCTCAGGGGCACTGAAGCTTTCTTT.

This chain connects TRBV6-5 to TRBJ2-5, with D possibly being TRBD2 (6 bases). The CDR3 is 15 amino acids. The V gene lost 6 bases and the J gene lost 4 bases, with 18 bases spanning the gap. Looked up from germline, CDR1 is MNHEY and CDR2 is SVGAGI. The CDR3 here is CASSPRTGDLETQYF. CDR3 nucleotide sequence: TGTGCCAGCAGCCCCAGGACGGGGGACTTAGAGACCCAGTACTTC.

As regards this clone: Other DNA sequences from this sample encode an identical CDR3 as well. The chain carries TRBV27 and TRBJ2-7; 10 bases fit TRBD1. The J segment lost 2 bases and the V segment lost 5 bases, leaving 3 bases of the junction unmatched. Germline CDR1 is MNHEY and CDR2 is SMNVEV (reference sequence). This CDR3 region has 14 residues. The CDR3 is CASSLGTGAYEQYF. CDR3 DNA: TGTGCCAGCAGTCTCGGGACAGGGGCCTACGAGCAGTACTTC.

The chain links TRBV4-3 to TRBJ1-3; D gene unclear. This CDR3 region has 19 residues. CDR1 and CDR2 from the germline V gene are LGHNA and YSLEER. V was pared by 0 bases and J by 2 bases, with 20 bases between. For the CDR3, the DNA is TGCGCCAGCAGCCAAGATGTTGCGAGGGAGGGATTTCCTGGAAACACCATATATTTT. It yields the protein CASSQDVAREGFPGNTIYF.

The chain is built from TRBV29-1 and TRBJ2-1; 10 positions agree with TRBD2. Trimming cost V 2 bases and J 12 bases; bases outside gene matches: 13. Germline CDR1 and CDR2: SQVTM and ANQGSEA. The CDR3 runs to 15 residues. CDR3 bases: TGCAGCGTTGAATTAGGTCTAGCGGGGGCTATGGGGCAGTTCTTC. This encodes CSVELGLAGAMGQFF.

This clone came up once. The gene calls are TRBV7-2 and TRBJ1-5; D is undetermined. The germline V gene has CDR1 SGHTA and CDR2 FQGNSA. V was shortened by 5 bases and J by 0 bases, with 11 bases between the two germline ends. The CDR3 has 15 amino acids. The chain's CDR3 is CASSRMADSNQPQHF. CDR3 DNA sequence: TGTGCCAGCAGCCGGATGGCGGATAGCAATCAGCCCCAGCATTTT. The full variable domain, rest sourced from reference TRBV7-2 and TRBJ1-5, is GAGVSQSPSNKVTEKGKDVELRCDPISGHTALYWYRQSLGQGLEFLIYFQGNSAPDKSGLPSDRFSAERTGGSVSTLTIQRTQQEDSAVYLCASSRMADSNQPQHFGDGTRLSIL.

This clone appeared a few times. The gene calls are TRBV7-2 and TRBJ2-1; 7 nucleotides align to TRBD2. V gave up 5 bases and J gave up 0 bases; unmatched junction bases: 10. The CDR3 has 17 residues. Germline V lookup: CDR1 SGHTA, CDR2 FQGNSA. The CDR3 sequence: CASSLGSRDYSYNEQFF. CDR3 in DNA: TGTGCCAGCAGCCTTGGATCCCGGGACTACTCCTACAATGAGCAGTTCTTC.

The chain combines TRBV10-1 with TRBJ1-5; 8 nucleotides agree with TRBD1. Germline V gene sequence: CDR1 WNHNN, CDR2 SYGVQD (reference sequence). The CDR3 sequence is 16 residues long. The V segment lost 8 bases and the J segment 6 bases; nucleotides outside the gene matches: 15. CDR3 loop: CASGGAGGDHFQPQHF. DNA of the CDR3: TGCGCCAGCGGGGGGGCAGGGGGCGATCATTTTCAGCCCCAGCATTTT.

The chain uses TRBV19 and TRBJ2-7, with 7 positions matching TRBD1. Looked up from germline, CDR1 is LNHDA and CDR2 is SQIVND (reference sequence). The ends lost 3 bases at V and 0 bases at J; junction bases unmatched: 2. This CDR3 has 14 residues. CDR3 protein: CASSIRDSSYEQYF. The DNA of the CDR3 is TGTGCCAGTAGTATCCGGGACAGCTCCTACGAGCAGTACTTC. The whole variable domain, remainder taken from reference TRBV19 and TRBJ2-7, is DGGITQSPKYLFRKEGQNVTLSCEQNLNHDAMYWYRQDPGQGLRLIYYSQIVNDFQKGDIAEGYSVSREKKESFPLTVTSAQKNPTAFYLCASSIRDSSYEQYFGPGTRLTVT.

This clone was seen only once. This chain links TRBV5-1 with TRBJ1-3, with D possibly TRBD1 on 5 matching bases. The CDR3 spans 16 residues. With 0 bases removed from V and 3 bases from J, the gap between germline ends came to 13 bases. The V gene's germline CDR1 is SGHRS and CDR2 YFSETQ. CDR3: CASSLAGQGYGNTIYF. CDR3 nucleotides: TGCGCCAGCAGCTTGGCCGGCCAGGGTTATGGAAACACCATATATTTT.

The rearrangement joins TRBV7-2 to TRBJ2-7; TRBD1 agrees at 10 bases. Germline CDR1 is SGHTA and CDR2 is FQGNSA. This CDR3 spans 15 amino acids. V was clipped by 5 bases and J by 3 bases; unmatched bases: 7. CDR3 coding DNA: TGTGCCAGCAGCCGGGGAGGACAGGGGGGCTACGAGCAGTACTTC. It yields the protein CASSRGGQGGYEQYF.

The V gene is TRBV28, the J gene TRBJ2-7; 10 nucleotides line up with TRBD2. The CDR3 spans 15 residues. The trim removed 6 bases at V and 6 bases at J, leaving 11 bases unmatched. CDR1 is MDHEN, CDR2 SYDVKM, per germline. CDR3 amino acids: CASSPPSLAGVEQYF. CDR3 DNA sequence: TGTGCCAGCAGCCCCCCCAGCCTAGCGGGAGTCGAGCAGTACTTC.

This chain links TRBV29-1 with TRBJ2-7; tentative D call: TRBD1 (6 bases). The V gene's germline CDR1 is SQVTM and CDR2 ANQGSEA. V dropped 1 base and J dropped 7 bases, with 11 bases sitting between them. The CDR3 runs 12 residues. CDR3 sequence: CSVEGATGEQYF. The CDR3, as DNA: TGCAGCGTTGAAGGGGCCACAGGGGAGCAGTACTTC.

V and J are TRBV5-4 and TRBJ1-6; D is unresolved. Germline CDR1 and CDR2: SGHNT and YYREEE (reference sequence). This CDR3 contains 14 residues. The V and J ends lost 4 bases and 5 bases respectively, with 10 bases between them. The CDR3, as DNA: TGTGCCAGCAGCCTTCGTGCGAATAATTCACCCCTCCACTTT. Protein sequence: CASSLRANNSPLHF.

This chain connects TRBV7-2 to TRBJ2-3, with unresolved D. The CDR3 is made up of 15 amino acids. The germline V gene encodes CDR1 SGHTA and CDR2 FQGNSA. Trimming removed 7 bases at V and 0 bases at J, with 14 bases between. The CDR3 is CASNDFLGSTDTQYF. The CDR3 DNA reads TGTGCCAGCAACGATTTCCTAGGTAGCACAGATACGCAGTATTTT.

This clone turned up a few times. As DNA, the CDR3 is TGTGCCAGCAGCCCTCCCATAGCGGGGGGGCGGGAGCAGTACTTC. This codes for CASSPPIAGGREQYF. The rearrangement links TRBV13 to TRBJ2-7; 11 nucleotides align to TRBD2. Germline V gene sequence: CDR1 PRHDT, CDR2 FYEKMQ (reference sequence). CDR3 length: 15 residues. Losses at the gene ends were 5 bases for V and 7 bases for J; bases not matched to a gene: 10.

CDR3 sequence: CASSLSWRGNQPQHF. The CDR3 DNA sequence: TGTGCCAGCAGTTTATCGTGGAGAGGAAATCAGCCCCAGCATTTT. The V call is TRBV27, the J call TRBJ1-5; no clear D. The V gene lost 0 bases and the J gene lost 4 bases, with 10 bases spanning the gap. The germline gives CDR1 MNHEY, CDR2 SMNVEV (reference sequence). The CDR3 contains 15 residues.

V is TRBV7-9 and J is TRBJ2-1; D remains unclear. The CDR3 runs to 13 residues. Germline loops: CDR1 SEHNR, CDR2 FQNEAQ (reference sequence). V lost 1 base and J 9 bases, leaving 10 bases between the germline ends. The CDR3 sequence: CASSLVPESEQFF. CDR3 DNA sequence: TGTGCCAGCAGCTTAGTTCCCGAGTCTGAGCAGTTCTTC.

This CDR3 is CASSTDRDRTQYF. The CDR3 bases are TGTGCCAGCAGTACCGATCGGGATCGTACGCAGTATTTT. The chain carries TRBV27 and TRBJ2-3, with D possibly matching TRBD2 (5 bases). Trimming took off 5 bases at V and 8 bases at J, with 14 bases between the two ends. The CDR3 spans 13 residues. Germline V gene sequence: CDR1 MNHEY, CDR2 SMNVEV (reference sequence).